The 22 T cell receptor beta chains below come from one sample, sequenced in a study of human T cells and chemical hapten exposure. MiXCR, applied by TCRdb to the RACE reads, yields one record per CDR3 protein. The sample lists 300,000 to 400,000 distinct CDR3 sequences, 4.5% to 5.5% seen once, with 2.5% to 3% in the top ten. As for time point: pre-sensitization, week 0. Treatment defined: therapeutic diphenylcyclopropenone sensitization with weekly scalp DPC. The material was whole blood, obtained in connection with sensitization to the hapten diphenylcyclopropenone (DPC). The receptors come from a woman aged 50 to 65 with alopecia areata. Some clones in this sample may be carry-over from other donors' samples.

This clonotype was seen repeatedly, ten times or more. The DNA of the CDR3 is TGTGCCAGCAATAAGGGGCACCCCTCCTACAATGAGCAGTTCTTC. Translated: CASNKGHPSYNEQFF. J is TRBJ2-1 and V is TRBV27; a weak D match, TRBD1 (5 bases). The germline gives CDR1 MNHEY, CDR2 SMNVEV (reference sequence). Between the trimmed V and J ends, which lost 7 bases and 0 bases, there was a span of 13 bases. The CDR3 runs 15 residues.

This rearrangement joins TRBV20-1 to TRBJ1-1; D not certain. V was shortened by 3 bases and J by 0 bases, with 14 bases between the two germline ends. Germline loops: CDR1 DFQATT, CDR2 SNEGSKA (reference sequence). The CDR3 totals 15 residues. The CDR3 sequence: CSASISRGMNTEAFF. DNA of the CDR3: TGCAGTGCTAGCATTTCCCGGGGTATGAACACTGAAGCTTTCTTT.

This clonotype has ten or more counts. DNA of the CDR3: TGCAGTGCTAGAGATGGGCAGAACACTGAAGCTTTCTTT. It yields the protein CSARDGQNTEAFF. V gene TRBV20-1 combines with J gene TRBJ1-1, with no clear D. In germline, CDR1 is DFQATT, CDR2 SNEGSKA (reference sequence). Trimming removed 0 bases from V and 1 base from J, with 6 bases in between. The CDR3 covers 13 residues.

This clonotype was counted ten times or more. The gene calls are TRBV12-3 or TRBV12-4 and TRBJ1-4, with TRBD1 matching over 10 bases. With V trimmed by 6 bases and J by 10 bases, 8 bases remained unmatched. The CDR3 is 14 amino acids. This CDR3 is CASSRWDRGGKLFF. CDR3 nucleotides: TGTGCCAGCAGCCGCTGGGACAGGGGTGGAAAACTGTTTTTT.

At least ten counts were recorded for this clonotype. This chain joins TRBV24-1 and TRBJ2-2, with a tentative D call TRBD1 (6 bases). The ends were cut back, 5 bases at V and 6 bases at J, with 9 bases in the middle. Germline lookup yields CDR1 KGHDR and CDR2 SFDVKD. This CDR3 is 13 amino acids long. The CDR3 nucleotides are TGTGCCACCAGTGTCCAGGGGCCCGGGGAGCTGTTTTTT. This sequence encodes CATSVQGPGELFF.

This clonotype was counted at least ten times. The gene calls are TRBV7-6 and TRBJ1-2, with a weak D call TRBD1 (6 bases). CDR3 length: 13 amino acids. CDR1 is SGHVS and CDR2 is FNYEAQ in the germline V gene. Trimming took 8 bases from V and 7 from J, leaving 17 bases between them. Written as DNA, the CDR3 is TGTGCCAGCCGTCCGGGGGCGTTGGCTGGCTACACCTTC. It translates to CASRPGALAGYTF.

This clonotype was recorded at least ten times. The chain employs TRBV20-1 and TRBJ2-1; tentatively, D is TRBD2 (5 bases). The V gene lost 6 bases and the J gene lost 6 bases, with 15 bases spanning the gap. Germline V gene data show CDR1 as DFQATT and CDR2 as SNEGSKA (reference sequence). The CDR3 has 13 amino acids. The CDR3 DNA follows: TGCAGTGCCGGGGTTAACTTGGCCAATGAGCAGTTCTTC. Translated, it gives CSAGVNLANEQFF.

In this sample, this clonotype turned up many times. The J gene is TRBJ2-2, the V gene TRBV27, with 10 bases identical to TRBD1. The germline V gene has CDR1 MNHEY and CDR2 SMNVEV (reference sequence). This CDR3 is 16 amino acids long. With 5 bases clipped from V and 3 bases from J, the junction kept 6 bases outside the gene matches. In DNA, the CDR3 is TGTGCCAGCAGTCCAGGACAGGGGGTGTACACCGGGGAGCTGTTTTTT. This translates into CASSPGQGVYTGELFF.

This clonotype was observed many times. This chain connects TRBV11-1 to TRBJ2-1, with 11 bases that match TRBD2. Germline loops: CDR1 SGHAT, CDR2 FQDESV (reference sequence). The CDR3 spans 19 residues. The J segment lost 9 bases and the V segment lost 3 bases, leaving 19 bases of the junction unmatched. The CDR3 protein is CASSLGQLAGGPTMGEQFF. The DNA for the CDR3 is TGTGCCAGCAGCTTGGGACAGCTAGCGGGGGGACCTACAATGGGTGAGCAGTTCTTC.

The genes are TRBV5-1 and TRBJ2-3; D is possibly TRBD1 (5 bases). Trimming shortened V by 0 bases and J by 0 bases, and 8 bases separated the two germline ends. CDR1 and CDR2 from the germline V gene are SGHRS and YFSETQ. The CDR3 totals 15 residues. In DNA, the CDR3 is TGCGCCAGCAGCTTGGCCCGACAGAGCACAGATACGCAGTATTTT. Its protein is CASSLARQSTDTQYF.

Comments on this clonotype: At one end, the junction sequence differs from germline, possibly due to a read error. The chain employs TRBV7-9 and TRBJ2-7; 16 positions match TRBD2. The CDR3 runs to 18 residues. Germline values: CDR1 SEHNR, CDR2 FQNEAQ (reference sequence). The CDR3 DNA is TGTGCCAGCAGCTCTTACCCGGGACTAGCGGGAGGGTCCTCCGAGCAGTACTTC. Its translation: CASSSYPGLAGGSSEQYF.

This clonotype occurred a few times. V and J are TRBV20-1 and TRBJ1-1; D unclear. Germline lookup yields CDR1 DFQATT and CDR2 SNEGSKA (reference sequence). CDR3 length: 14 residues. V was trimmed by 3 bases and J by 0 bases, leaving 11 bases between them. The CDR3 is CSASGRTMNTEAFF. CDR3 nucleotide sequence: TGCAGTGCTAGTGGGCGGACCATGAACACTGAAGCTTTCTTT.

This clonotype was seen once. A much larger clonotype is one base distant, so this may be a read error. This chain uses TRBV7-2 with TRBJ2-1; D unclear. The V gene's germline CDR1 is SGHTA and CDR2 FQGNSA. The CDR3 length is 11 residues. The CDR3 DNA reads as TGTGCCAGCAGCGCTGTCAATGAGCAGATCTTC. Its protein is CASSAVNEQIF.

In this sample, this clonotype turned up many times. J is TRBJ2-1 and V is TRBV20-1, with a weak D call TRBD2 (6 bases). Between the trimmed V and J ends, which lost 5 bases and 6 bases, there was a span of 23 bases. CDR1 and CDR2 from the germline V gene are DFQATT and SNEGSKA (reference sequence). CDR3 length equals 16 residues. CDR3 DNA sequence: TGCAGTGCTTACCCCCCCCGGGCGGGATATATCAATGAGCAGTTCTTC. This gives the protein CSAYPPRAGYINEQFF.

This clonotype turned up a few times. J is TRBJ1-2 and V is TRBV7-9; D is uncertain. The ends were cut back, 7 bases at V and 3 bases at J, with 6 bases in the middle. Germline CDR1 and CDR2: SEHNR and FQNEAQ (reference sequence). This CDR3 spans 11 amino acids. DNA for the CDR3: TGTGCCAGCATGACTGACTATGGCTACACCTTC. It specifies CASMTDYGYTF.

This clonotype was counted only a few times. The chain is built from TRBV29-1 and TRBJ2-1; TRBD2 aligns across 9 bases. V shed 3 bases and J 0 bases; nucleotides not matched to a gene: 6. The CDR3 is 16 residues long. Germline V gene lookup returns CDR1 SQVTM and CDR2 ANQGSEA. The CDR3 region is CSVEPFSGGSYNEQFF. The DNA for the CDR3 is TGCAGCGTTGAGCCCTTTAGCGGGGGCTCCTACAATGAGCAGTTCTTC.

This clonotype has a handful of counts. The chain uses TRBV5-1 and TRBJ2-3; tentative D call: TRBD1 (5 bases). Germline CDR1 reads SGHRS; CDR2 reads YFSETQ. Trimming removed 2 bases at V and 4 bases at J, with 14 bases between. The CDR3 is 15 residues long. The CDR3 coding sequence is TGCGCCAGCAGCTTCGCGGTTGGGGCCCCAGATACGCAGTATTTT. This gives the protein CASSFAVGAPDTQYF.

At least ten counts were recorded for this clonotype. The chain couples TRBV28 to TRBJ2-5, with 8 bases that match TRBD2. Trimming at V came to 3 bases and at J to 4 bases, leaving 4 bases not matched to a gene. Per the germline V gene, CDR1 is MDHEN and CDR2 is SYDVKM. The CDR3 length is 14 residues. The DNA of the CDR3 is TGTGCCAGCAGTTTCGCGGGGGGTAGAGAGACCCAGTACTTC. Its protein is CASSFAGGRETQYF.

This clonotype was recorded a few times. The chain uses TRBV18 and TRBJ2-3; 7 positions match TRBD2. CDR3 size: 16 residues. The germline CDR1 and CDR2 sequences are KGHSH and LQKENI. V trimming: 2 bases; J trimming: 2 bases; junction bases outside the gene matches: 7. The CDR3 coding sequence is TGTGCCAGCTCACCAATGGGAGGGATGAACACAGATACGCAGTATTTT. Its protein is CASSPMGGMNTDTQYF.

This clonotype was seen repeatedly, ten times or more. This chain's CDR3 is CASRVGDLNTEAFF. In DNA form, the CDR3 reads TGTGCCAGCAGGGTGGGGGACTTGAACACTGAAGCTTTCTTT. This rearrangement joins TRBV27 to TRBJ1-1, with TRBD1 as a possible D gene (5 bases). CDR1 is MNHEY and CDR2 is SMNVEV in the germline V gene (reference sequence). The V gene lost 6 bases and the J gene lost 0 bases, with 11 bases spanning the gap. CDR3 length equals 14 residues.

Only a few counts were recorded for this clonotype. This chain's CDR3 is CASSFRTNTGELFF. In DNA form, the CDR3 reads TGTGCCAGCAGTTTCCGGACGAACACCGGGGAGCTGTTTTTT. The rearrangement uses TRBV12-3 or TRBV12-4 and TRBJ2-2; D ambiguous. With 3 bases removed from V and 0 bases from J, the gap between germline ends came to 5 bases. The length of the CDR3 is 14 residues.

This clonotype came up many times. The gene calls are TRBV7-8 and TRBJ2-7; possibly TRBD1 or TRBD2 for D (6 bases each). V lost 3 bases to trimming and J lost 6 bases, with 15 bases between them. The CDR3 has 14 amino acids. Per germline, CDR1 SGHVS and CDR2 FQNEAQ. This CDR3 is CASSFGGASGEQYF. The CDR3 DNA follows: TGTGCCAGCAGCTTCGGGGGCGCGTCCGGCGAGCAGTACTTC.